Following are 11 T cell receptor beta chains from one sample sequenced in a study of T cell responses to AZD1222 COVID-19 vaccine. Generated by immunoSEQ multiplex PCR, the TCRdb table keeps only in-frame clones and is missing some. The sample lists some 140,000 clones, about 92% occurring once. Source: peripheral blood, taken on day 0 of AZD1222 vaccination. These receptors were taken from an adult in good health.

The CDR3 DNA is TGCGCCAGCAGCTTAAATCCGAACACTGAAGCTTTCTTT. Translated: CASSLNPNTEAFF. The chain has TRBV5-1 and TRBJ1-1; D remains ambiguous. V dropped 2 bases and J dropped 1 base, with 6 bases sitting between them. Germline lookup yields CDR1 SGHRS and CDR2 YFSETQ. The CDR3 covers 13 residues.

DNA of the CDR3: TGTGCCAGCAGCTTAGCGCGGCTAACTACCTACAATGAGCAGTTCTTC. This gives the protein CASSLARLTTYNEQFF. V is TRBV7-8 and J is TRBJ2-1, with D hard to call. Trimming took off 0 bases at V and 2 bases at J, with 11 bases between the two ends. CDR3 length: 16 amino acids. Germline-derived CDR1 and CDR2 are SGHVS and FQNEAQ.

The chain recombines TRBV7-6 with TRBJ2-5, with D possibly being TRBD1 (6 bases). The CDR3 length is 15 residues. V was trimmed by 5 bases and J by 3 bases, leaving 16 bases between them. The germline CDR1 and CDR2 sequences are SGHVS and FNYEAQ. The CDR3: CASSRPGHLKETQYF. The DNA of the CDR3 is TGTGCCAGCAGCCGACCGGGACACCTGAAAGAGACCCAGTACTTC.

About this clone: The same CDR3 is also encoded by other DNA sequences in this sample. The genes are TRBV12-3 or TRBV12-4 and TRBJ1-2, with D possibly TRBD1 on 6 matching bases. The V end was cut by 3 bases, the J end by 4 bases, with 9 bases between. The CDR3 totals 13 residues. CDR3 in DNA: TGTGCCAGCAGTTTGGGGGGCTCCTATGGCTACACCTTC. It translates to CASSLGGSYGYTF.

The chain links TRBV30 to TRBJ1-3; TRBD1 aligns across 7 bases. After removal of 4 bases from V and 0 bases from J, the junction contained 9 bases not matched to a gene. Germline V lookup: CDR1 GTSNPN, CDR2 SVGIG (reference sequence). The CDR3 covers 16 residues. Here the CDR3 reads CAWMRDRAISGNTIYF. The CDR3 DNA reads as TGTGCCTGGATGAGAGACAGGGCAATCTCTGGAAACACCATATATTTT.

The J gene is TRBJ1-5, the V gene TRBV11-3; the match to TRBD1 covers 9 bases. The CDR3 sequence is 18 residues long. The V and J ends lost 1 base and 6 bases, in that order; junction bases with no gene match: 13. Germline CDR1 and CDR2: SGHNT and YENEEA. DNA for the CDR3: TGTGCCAGCAGCTTAGTTATTTCCACGGGACAGGGTTGTCAGCCCCAGCATTTT. This translates into CASSLVISTGQGCQPQHF.

The chain carries TRBV6-5 and TRBJ1-2; TRBD1 might be the D (5 bases). Deletions cut 0 bases from V and 4 bases from J, with 12 bases between. Germline V gene lookup returns CDR1 MNHEY and CDR2 SVGAGI. The CDR3 spans 15 residues. CDR3 coding DNA: TGTGCCAGCAGTTACTCGTTAGGGACTCCCTATGGCTACACCTTC. As protein: CASSYSLGTPYGYTF.

This rearrangement joins TRBV2 to TRBJ1-6, with 8 positions matching TRBD1. Germline trimming cut 5 bases from V and 8 bases from J; bases unmatched to any gene: 5. Germline lookup yields CDR1 SNHLY and CDR2 FYNNEI. This CDR3 comprises 14 residues. CDR3 sequence reads: CASSSRTGYSPLHF. The CDR3, as DNA: TGTGCCAGCAGTTCGCGGACAGGGTATTCACCCCTCCACTTT. Combining the CDR3 with reference TRBV2 and TRBJ1-6 gives the whole variable domain EPEVTQTPSHQVTQMGQEVILRCVPISNHLYFYWYRQILGQKVEFLVSFYNNEISEKSEIFDDQFSVERPDGSNFTLKIRSTKLEDSAMYFCASSSRTGYSPLHFGNGTRLTVT.

The V call is TRBV28, the J call TRBJ1-3, with D maybe TRBD1 (5 bases). The ends were cut back, 6 bases at V and 0 bases at J, with 12 bases in the middle. Germline lookup yields CDR1 MDHEN and CDR2 SYDVKM. CDR3 length equals 15 residues. The CDR3 DNA reads as TGTGCCAGCAGCCCGCTACAGGTCTCTGGAAACACCATATATTTT. The encoded protein is CASSPLQVSGNTIYF.

The chain has TRBV6-5 and TRBJ1-5; D perhaps matches TRBD1 (5 bases). The CDR3 is 15 amino acids. Germline CDR1 and CDR2: MNHEY and SVGAGI. Trimming took 6 bases from V and 5 from J, leaving 17 bases between them. CDR3 DNA sequence: TGTGCCAGCAGCCGGAGCCAGGGAAAATATCAGCCCCAGCATTTT. This translates into CASSRSQGKYQPQHF.

The gene calls are TRBV6-1 and TRBJ1-3; no definite D call. Deletions cut 3 bases from V and 0 bases from J, with 3 bases between. Germline values: CDR1 MNHNS, CDR2 SASEGT. The CDR3 totals 13 residues. CDR3 in DNA: TGTGCCAGCAGTGAGGCCTCTGGAAACACCATATATTTT. Protein sequence: CASSEASGNTIYF.